This T cell receptor (beta chain) was captured in a study of T-cell reconstitution after alpha-beta-depleted transplantation in children (dated by TCRdb to about 2016). Study-level background: Using TCR repertoire profiling, the study followed T-cell immune reconstitution in a quantitative way in children after TCRalphabeta/CD19-depleted allogeneic hematopoietic cell transplantation.

Library creation used PCR. The sequencing machine was an Illumina HiSeq 2500. TCR library preparation used molecular barcoding, with unique molecular identifiers applied to normalize quantification of the TCRbeta repertoire. TCRdb cleaned the public reads at Q25 with fastp, built clones with MiXCR and kept in-frame beta chains. Rows merge per CDR3 protein into single entries with the most common DNA and genes. The sample data list about 280,000 distinct CDR3 sequences, and around a tenth of these were observed just once. About a quarter of the sample goes to the ten largest clones. The germline V gene encodes CDR1 SGHKS and CDR2 YYEKEE (reference sequence). There are 13 amino acids in the CDR3, from cysteine to phenylalanine inclusive. The only DNA kept is the CDR3, 39 bases in frame from the first base. V gives up 7 bases and J gives up 7 bases, and the segment between their germline ends measures 15 bases.

There are many counts of this clonotype. What antigen it recognizes has not been identified. Qualities for individual bases were not recorded, and no much larger clone is one base off. Here is what the overall study found, with its caveats: About two months after transplant, the apparently early recovery of alphabetaT-cell counts reportedly depended on just several hundred clones that had expanded rapidly and came from non-depleted graft cells. Over the following months the frequencies of hyperexpanded clones went down, and after one year T-cell counts and TCRbeta diversity were mostly credited to newly produced T cells. In some patients, the high TCRbeta diversity seen at day 60 was put down to recipient T cells and intrathymic progenitors that had survived conditioning.

Taken with the paper, the label for treatment or condition translates to: allogeneic hematopoietic cell transplantation with graft depleted of TCRalphabeta T cells and CD19 B cells. Transplant recipients were children who received TCRalphabeta/CD19-depleted allogeneic hematopoietic cell grafts. The receptor was isolated from a male patient between 2 and 10 years old who had a stem cell transplant for chronic granulomatous disease, so the T cells may come from the graft donor. Sequenced material: peripheral blood, taken 180 days after TCRalphabeta/CD19-depleted stem cell transplant. Recombination linked TRBV5-5 to TRBJ2-1, with a tentative D gene TRBD1 over 6 matching bases. The nucleotide sequence is TGTGCCAGCGGGAAGGGGGTCTTGAATGAGCAGTTCTTC. Its protein reads: CASGKGVLNEQFF.